This TCR beta chain derives from a study of shared clonotypes between healthy human individuals (dated by TCRdb to 2018 to 2021). About the investigation overall: The cohort comprised a couple of women and a few men aged 18 to 49 years. For each donor, CD4 naive and CD4 memory were each run on three plates, CD8 naive on two plates, and CD8 memory on one plate. To estimate repertoire size and how much clonotypes are shared between individuals, the study performed deep sequencing of blood TCR repertoires from a handful of healthy adults. To increase sequencing depth and limit assay-specific biases, different laboratories used diverse techniques to prepare libraries and sequence TCR repertoires. Per donor, leukapheresis produced somewhere between about 0.9 and 9.5 billion PBMCs. General findings and caveats noted by the study authors: Based on pairwise subsampling, the degree of clonotype sharing among donors was expected to be affected by sequencing depth. Larger estimated clonotype richness was generally found for naive subsets than for memory subsets. Rarefaction of sorted-subset datasets indicated incomplete sequencing despite the large sequencing depth. When four donors were compared, the shared fraction of clonotypes was roughly 4.8% for naive CD4, around 3.5% for naive CD8, roughly 2.5% for memory CD4, and around 0.37% for memory CD8. Compared with non-shared clonotypes, clonotypes shared by all four sorted-subset donors had higher generation probabilities. The genetic and exposure-history diversity represented was limited by the small number of donors. Sampling was restricted to blood, and TCR repertoires in tissues likely differ from the TCR repertoires found in blood.

The donors were healthy, HIV-negative adults with no recently reported acute infections or vaccinations. Every donor was a Caucasian adult living in Nashville, Tennessee, USA. Magnetic negative selection was used to enrich CD4+ T cells, after which naive cells were positively selected on CD45RA and the negative fraction became the memory subset. Blood was collected by leukapheresis, and PBMCs were isolated by Ficoll-Histopaque density gradient centrifugation and then cryopreserved in liquid nitrogen vapor phase. Analytical flow cytometry was used to check the purity and quantity of every magnetically sorted T cell population. Each sorted fraction had its genomic DNA isolated and then quantified by UV absorbance on a Nanodrop 2000c. Using the deep immunoSEQ assay, multiplex PCR amplified TCR CDR3 regions from genomic DNA. Extracted genomic DNA from each cell subset was spread evenly across all wells of several immunoSEQ 96-well plates, with each plate serving as a replicate. Each replicate PCR for sorted subsets received about 220 ng genomic DNA, equal to some 32,000 T cell genomes. Purified libraries were quantified with a Qubit 3.0 fluorometer, sized on a Bioanalyzer 2100, and re-quantified with the KAPA Library Quantification kit. Every immunoSEQ 96-well plate was sequenced on a dedicated single-read 150-cycle Illumina NextSeq 550 flow cell. As for how the authors treated the data: Because only junctional sequences without quality scores were contained in the immunoSEQ output, filtering matching that applied to full-length reads could not be performed. Sequences were annotated with PyIR, a Python wrapper for IgBLAST v1.9, and V/J genes and CDR3 were assigned using IMGT germline references. Reads were removed for weak V/J assignments (E-value above 1e-6), missing CDR3, stop codons, out-of-frame junctions, or ambiguous translated residues. A V3J clonotype was defined by an identical inferred V gene, J gene, and CDR3 amino acid sequence. Percentage overlap between repertoires was computed as shared unique clonotypes divided by the size of the smaller repertoire. Three approaches were used to assess repertoire richness: RTK rarefaction, the Chao1 estimator, and Recon v2.1 estimates of unobserved clonotypes. Generation probabilities were computed with OLGA for all TCRbeta clonotypes obtained by the gDNA method from four donors. In its TCRdb copy, this immuneACCESS table keeps in-frame sequences only and misses some clones. Where compared with another copy, unresolved V genes explain less than half of these, and the others have no known cause. The V and J calls and the clone size are those of that table, but D and trimming were determined from the DNA. Here the sample has over 1.5 million clones; approximately 98% occur a single time. Together, the top ten hold roughly 0.45% of the sample.

A remark on this clone: Its target antigen remains unknown. No much larger clone exists at a distance of one base, and base qualities are not known.

At the junction V is shortened by 4 bases and J by 5 bases; bases outside the gene matches: 2. Reading the germline V gene gives CDR1 LGHNA and CDR2 YSLEER. Including the terminal cysteine and phenylalanine, the CDR3 comprises 13 residues. Just the 39-base CDR3 DNA is kept, in frame starting at base 1. Material: naive CD4+ T cells sorted from blood. Explained via the paper, the cell subset or site label denotes: CD45RA+ positively selected. The source of this sequence is a man aged 30-40 years in good health. The sequence links TRBV4-3 to TRBJ2-7, and TRBD1 matches 10 of the central bases. For the CDR3, the sequence is CASSRDRGDEQYF. The sequence in DNA is TGCGCCAGCAGCCGGGACAGGGGCGACGAGCAGTACTTC.